The source of this T cell receptor (beta chain) is a study of blood T cells in healthy people across ages. A second roughly 6 to 11 cycle PCR used barcoded and J-beta primers. TCRdb reprocessed the 5' RACE reads with MiXCR, giving one entry per CDR3 protein. The repertoire includes roughly 1 million distinct CDR3 sequences, approximately 26% of them detected once, and approximately 0.7% sits in the top ten. The germline CDR1 and CDR2 sequences are MDHEN and SYDVKM. The germline V and J ends were trimmed by 3 bases and 3 bases, with 22 bases remaining between them. The CDR3 totals 18 residues. These data also featured in a second study, about T cells of mothers and their children.

What was sequenced was blood. The V call is TRBV28, the J call TRBJ2-3; weak D call: TRBD2 (5 bases). The source of this sequence is a girl aged 2-10 years in good health. The CDR3: CASSFPSKEVVSTDTQYF. The CDR3 region has the DNA TGTGCCAGCAGTTTCCCCTCCAAGGAGGTAGTATCTACAGATACGCAGTATTTT.